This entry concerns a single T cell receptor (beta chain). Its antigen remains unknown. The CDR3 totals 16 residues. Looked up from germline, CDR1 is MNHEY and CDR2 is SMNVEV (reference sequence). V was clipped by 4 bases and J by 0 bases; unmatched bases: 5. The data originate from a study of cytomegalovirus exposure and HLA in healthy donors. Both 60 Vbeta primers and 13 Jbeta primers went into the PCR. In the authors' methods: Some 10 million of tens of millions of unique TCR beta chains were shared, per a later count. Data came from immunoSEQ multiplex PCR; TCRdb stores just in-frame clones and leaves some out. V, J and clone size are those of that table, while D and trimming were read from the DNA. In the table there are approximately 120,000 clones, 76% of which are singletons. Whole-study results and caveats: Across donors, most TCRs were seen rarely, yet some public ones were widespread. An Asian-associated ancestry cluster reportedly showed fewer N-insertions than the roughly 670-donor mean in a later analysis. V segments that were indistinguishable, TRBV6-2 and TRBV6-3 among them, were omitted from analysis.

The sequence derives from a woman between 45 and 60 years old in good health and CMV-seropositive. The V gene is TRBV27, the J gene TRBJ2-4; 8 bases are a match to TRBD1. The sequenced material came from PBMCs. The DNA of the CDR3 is TGTGCCAGCAGTTCTCGGACAGGGTTAGCCAAAAACATTCAGTACTTC. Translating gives CASSSRTGLAKNIQYF.